This TCR beta chain was identified during a study of cytomegalovirus exposure and HLA in healthy donors. The study, taken as a whole, reports: Being productive about 87% or about 30% of the time was typical of most TCR beta V segments in an earlier analysis. Presence/absence analyses assumed roughly uniform sequencing depth across donors.

As for this clone: Its antigen is still unknown.

In germline, CDR1 is SGHRS, CDR2 YFSETQ. V lost 0 bases and J lost 5; bases outside the gene matches: 9. The CDR3 is made up of 16 amino acids. PCR used 60 Vbeta primers and 13 Jbeta primers. The table came from immunoSEQ multiplex PCR; TCRdb's copy has only in-frame clones and leaves some out. The sample includes 150,000 to 200,000 clones, around 85% of them seen just once. The J gene is TRBJ2-5, the V gene TRBV5-1; 8 nucleotides line up with TRBD2. This TCR was recovered from a man aged 18 to 30 in good health and CMV-seropositive. Material: PBMCs. The CDR3 protein is CASSLVPAGGGETQYF. The CDR3 coding sequence is TGCGCCAGCAGCTTGGTTCCCGCGGGGGGAGGCGAGACCCAGTACTTC.